This T cell receptor (beta chain) appears in the sequencing data of a study of cytomegalovirus exposure and HLA in healthy donors. Study results and caveats: A later analysis showed TCR association rates differing by HLA locus, peaking at DRB1 and lowest at HLA-C. More clonal expansion characterized HLA-associated TCR beta chains than equally common others in a later analysis. Segments of the TCR beta V type were, in most cases, productive about 90% or about 30% of the time in an earlier analysis.

The junction had 5 bases not matched to a gene; V was cut back by 7 bases and J by 1 base. CDR1 and CDR2 (germline): MNHEY, SVGAGI. The CDR3 is 14 residues long. A remark on this clone: The antigen is unknown.

PCR used 60 Vbeta primers and 13 Jbeta primers. Using immunoSEQ multiplex PCR, the repertoire was profiled, and TCRdb retains in-frame clones only, with some absent. Of roughly 190,000 clones in the sample, roughly 80% were seen once. This TCR was recovered from a man aged 50-60 years in good health and CMV-seronegative. What was sequenced was PBMCs. This rearrangement joins TRBV6-5 to TRBJ1-1, with 8 nucleotides matching TRBD1. The CDR3 DNA reads TGTGCCAGCACCATGGGGACAGGGAACACTGAAGCTTTCTTT. It codes for CASTMGTGNTEAFF.